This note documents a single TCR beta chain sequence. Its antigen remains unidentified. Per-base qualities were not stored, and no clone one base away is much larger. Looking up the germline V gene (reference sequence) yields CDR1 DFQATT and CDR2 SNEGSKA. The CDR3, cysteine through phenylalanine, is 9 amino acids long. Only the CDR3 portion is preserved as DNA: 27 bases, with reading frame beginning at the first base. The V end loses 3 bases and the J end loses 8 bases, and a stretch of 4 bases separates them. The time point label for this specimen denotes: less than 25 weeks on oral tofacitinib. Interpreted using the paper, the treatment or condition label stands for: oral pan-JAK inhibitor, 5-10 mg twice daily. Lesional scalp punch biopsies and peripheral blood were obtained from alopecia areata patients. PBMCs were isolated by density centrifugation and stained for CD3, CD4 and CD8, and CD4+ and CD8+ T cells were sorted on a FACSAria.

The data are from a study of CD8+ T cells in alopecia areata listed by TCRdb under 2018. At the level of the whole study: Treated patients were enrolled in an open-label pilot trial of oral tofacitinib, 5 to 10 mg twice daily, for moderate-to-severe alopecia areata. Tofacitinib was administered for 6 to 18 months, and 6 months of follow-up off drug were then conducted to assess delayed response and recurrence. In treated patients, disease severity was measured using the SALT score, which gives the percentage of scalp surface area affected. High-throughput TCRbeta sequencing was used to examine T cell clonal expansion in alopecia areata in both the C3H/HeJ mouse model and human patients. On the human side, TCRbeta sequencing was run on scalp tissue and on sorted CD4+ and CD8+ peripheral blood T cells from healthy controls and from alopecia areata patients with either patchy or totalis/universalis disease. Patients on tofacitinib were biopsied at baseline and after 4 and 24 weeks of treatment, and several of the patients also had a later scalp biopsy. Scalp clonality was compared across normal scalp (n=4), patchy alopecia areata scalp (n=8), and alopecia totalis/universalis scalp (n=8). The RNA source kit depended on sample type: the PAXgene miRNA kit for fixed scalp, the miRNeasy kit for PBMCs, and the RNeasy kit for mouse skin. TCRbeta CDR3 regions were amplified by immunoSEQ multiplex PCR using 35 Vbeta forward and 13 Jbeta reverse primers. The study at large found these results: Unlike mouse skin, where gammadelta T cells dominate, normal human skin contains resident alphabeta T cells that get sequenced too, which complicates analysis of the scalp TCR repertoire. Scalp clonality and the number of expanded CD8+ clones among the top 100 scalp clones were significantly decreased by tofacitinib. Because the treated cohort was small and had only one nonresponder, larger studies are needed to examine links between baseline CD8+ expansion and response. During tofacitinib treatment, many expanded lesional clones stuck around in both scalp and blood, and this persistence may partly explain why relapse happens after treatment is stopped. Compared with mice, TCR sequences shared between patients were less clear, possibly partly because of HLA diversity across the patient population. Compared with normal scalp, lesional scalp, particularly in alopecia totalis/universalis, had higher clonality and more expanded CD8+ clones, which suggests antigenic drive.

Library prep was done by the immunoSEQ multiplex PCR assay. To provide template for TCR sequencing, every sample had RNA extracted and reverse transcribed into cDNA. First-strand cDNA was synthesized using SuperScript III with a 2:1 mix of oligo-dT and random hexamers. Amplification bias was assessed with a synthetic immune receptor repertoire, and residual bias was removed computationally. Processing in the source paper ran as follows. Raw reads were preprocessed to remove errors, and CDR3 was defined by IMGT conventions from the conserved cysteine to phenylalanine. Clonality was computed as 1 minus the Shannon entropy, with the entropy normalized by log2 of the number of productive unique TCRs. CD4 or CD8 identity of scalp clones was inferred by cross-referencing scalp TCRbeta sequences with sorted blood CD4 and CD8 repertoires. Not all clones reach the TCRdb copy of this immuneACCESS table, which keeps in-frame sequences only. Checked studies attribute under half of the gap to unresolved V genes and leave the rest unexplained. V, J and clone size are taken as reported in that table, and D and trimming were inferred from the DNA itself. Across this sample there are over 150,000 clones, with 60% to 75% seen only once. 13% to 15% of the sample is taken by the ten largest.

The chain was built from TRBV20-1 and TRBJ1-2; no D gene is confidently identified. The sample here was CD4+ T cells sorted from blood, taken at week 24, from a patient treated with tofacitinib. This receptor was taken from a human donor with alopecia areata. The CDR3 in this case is CSAREGYTF. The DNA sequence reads TGCAGTGCTAGGGAGGGCTACACCTTC.